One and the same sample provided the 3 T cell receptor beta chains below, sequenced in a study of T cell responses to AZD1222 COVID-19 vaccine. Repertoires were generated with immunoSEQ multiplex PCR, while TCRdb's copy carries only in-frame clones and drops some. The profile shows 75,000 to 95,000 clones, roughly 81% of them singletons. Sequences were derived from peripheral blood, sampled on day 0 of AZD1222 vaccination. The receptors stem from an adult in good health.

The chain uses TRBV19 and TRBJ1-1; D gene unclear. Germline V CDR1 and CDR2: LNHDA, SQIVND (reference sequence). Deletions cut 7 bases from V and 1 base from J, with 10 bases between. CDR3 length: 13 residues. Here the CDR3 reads CASNGHKNTEAFF. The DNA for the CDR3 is TGTGCCAGTAACGGGCATAAGAACACTGAAGCTTTCTTT.

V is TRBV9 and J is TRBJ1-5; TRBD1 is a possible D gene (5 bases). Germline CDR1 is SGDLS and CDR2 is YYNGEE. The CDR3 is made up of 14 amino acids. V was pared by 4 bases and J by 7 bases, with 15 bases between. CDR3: CASSTAGGRQPQHF. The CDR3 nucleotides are TGTGCCAGCAGCACAGCGGGGGGTCGGCAGCCCCAGCATTTT.

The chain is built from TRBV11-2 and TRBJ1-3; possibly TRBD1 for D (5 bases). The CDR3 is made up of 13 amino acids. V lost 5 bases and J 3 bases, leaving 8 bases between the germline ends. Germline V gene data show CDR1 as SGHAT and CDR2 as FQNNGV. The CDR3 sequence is CASSRQRGNTIYF. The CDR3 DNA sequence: TGTGCCAGCAGCCGACAGCGTGGAAACACCATATATTTT.